Listed below are T cell receptor beta chains from one sample, sequenced in a study of T cells in Graves' hyperthyroidism and ophthalmopathy. TCRdb re-called the multiplex PCR reads through MiXCR, storing one row per CDR3 protein. The sample shows around 400,000 distinct CDR3 sequences, around 25% of them seen only once. The sequencing input was blood. Receptors were obtained from a man aged 50-60 years with Graves' hyperthyroidism. Each CDR3 is given with its conserved first and last residue. D genes are given only for firm matches. Not every row has a clone size; where given, it reads once, few, many or a size class.

TRBJ1-1 TRBV6-5 - - TGTGCCAGCAGTTACTCCGGGAGAGGGATCACTGAAGCTTTCTTT CASSYSGRGITEAFF
TRBJ2-3 TRBV10-2 TRBD2 few TGCGCCAGAAGCGGGGCCAGCACAGATACGCAGTATTTT CARSGASTDTQYF
TRBJ1-5 TRBV28 TRBD1 - TGTGCCAGCAGTTCCCGACAGGGCATCAATCAGCCCCAGCATTTT CASSSRQGINQPQHF
TRBJ1-1 TRBV4-1 - - TGCGCCAGCAGCCAACCCGGGACGAAGGGACCTGAAGCTTTCTTT CASSQPGTKGPEAFF
TRBJ2-2 TRBV12-3/TRBV12-4 - - TGTGCCAGCAGTCCCCGGGGTAGCGGCAAGACGATGGGGGAGCTGTTTTTT CASSPRGSGKTMGELFF
TRBJ2-1 TRBV6-1 TRBD2 - TGTGCCAGCAGTTCCAGCGGGAGCCACAATGAGCAGTTCTTC CASSSSGSHNEQFF
TRBJ2-5 TRBV29-1 - - TGCAGCGGTGGGACAACAGAGACCCAGTACTTC CSGGTTETQYF
TRBJ2-7 TRBV6-1 TRBD2 few TGTGCCAGCAGTGGACTAGCGGGAGGAGTTGAGCAGTACTTC CASSGLAGGVEQYF
TRBJ2-7 TRBV27 TRBD1 few TGTGCCAGCAGTGCCTGGGACAGTACCTACGAGCAGTACTTC CASSAWDSTYEQYF
TRBJ1-1 TRBV14 - - TGTGCCAGCAGCCAAGTAGTGACAGGGAACACTGAAGCTTTCTTT CASSQVVTGNTEAFF
TRBJ1-2 TRBV7-2 - - TGTGCCAGCAGCTCGCCTGGGGGGGGCGCGCGGGGCTACACCTTC CASSSPGGGARGYTF
TRBJ2-6 TRBV20-1 - - TGCAGTGCTAAAGCCGGCTCTGGGGCCAACGTCCTGACTTTC CSAKAGSGANVLTF
TRBJ2-5 TRBV18 - few TGTGCCAGCTCACTTTCTATAGGTTCCGGGGAGACCCAGTACTTC CASSLSIGSGETQYF
TRBJ2-3 TRBV5-1 - many TGCGCCAGCAGTTCGGAGGTTACAGATACGCAGTATTTT CASSSEVTDTQYF
TRBJ2-7 TRBV5-1 - - TGCGCCAGCAGCCAGGAGGGAAACGAGCAGTACTTC CASSQEGNEQYF
TRBJ2-3 TRBV5-8 TRBD1 few TGTGCCAGCAGCTTGTCGAGGGGGCGGTCAGATACGCAGTATTTT CASSLSRGRSDTQYF
TRBJ2-5 TRBV29-1 - few TGCAGCGTTGAAGGGACCGCTCAAGAGACCCAGTACTTC CSVEGTAQETQYF
TRBJ2-2 TRBV6-2/TRBV6-3 - - TGTGCCAGCAGGACGGGACACCATCTGAACACCGGGGAGCTGTTTTTT CASRTGHHLNTGELFF
TRBJ1-6 TRBV28 - many TGTGCCAGCAGTTTAGGGGATTCACCCCTCCACTTT CASSLGDSPLHF
TRBJ2-5 TRBV14 - - TGTGCCAGCGGCCAAGGGTGGTCGAGGCTTGGTCGAAGAGAGACCCAGTACTTC CASGQGWSRLGRRETQYF
TRBJ2-7 TRBV7-6 TRBD2 - TGTGCCAGCAGCAGACCAAGGGGGGTCTCTAGCGGGGGGACCCGCAACGAGCAGTACTTC CASSRPRGVSSGGTRNEQYF
TRBJ2-5 TRBV28 - many TGTGCCAGCAGCGCGAAGTATGGGGCTCAAGAGACCCAGTACTTC CASSAKYGAQETQYF
TRBJ2-3 TRBV10-3 - many TGTGCCATCAGTGGTCCGCGGACCACAGATACGCAGTATTTT CAISGPRTTDTQYF